This T cell receptor beta chain originates from a study of shared clonotypes between healthy human individuals. The method was immunoSEQ multiplex PCR; TCRdb's version includes in-frame clones alone and lacks a portion of them. The table has 75,000 to 100,000 clones, around half seen once. This clone was seen a few times. Per the germline V gene, CDR1 is LGHNA and CDR2 is YNFKEQ. The ends were cut back, 1 base at V and 0 bases at J, with 13 bases in the middle. CDR3 length equals 17 residues. The chain links TRBV4-2 to TRBJ2-1, with D perhaps matching TRBD1 (5 bases). The receptor was isolated from a woman in her thirties or forties in good health. Some clones in this sample may be carry-over from other donors' samples. Sequenced material: PBMCs. The CDR3 is CASSQVQGINSYNEQFF. CDR3 DNA: TGTGCCAGCAGCCAAGTCCAGGGCATTAACTCCTACAATGAGCAGTTCTTC.